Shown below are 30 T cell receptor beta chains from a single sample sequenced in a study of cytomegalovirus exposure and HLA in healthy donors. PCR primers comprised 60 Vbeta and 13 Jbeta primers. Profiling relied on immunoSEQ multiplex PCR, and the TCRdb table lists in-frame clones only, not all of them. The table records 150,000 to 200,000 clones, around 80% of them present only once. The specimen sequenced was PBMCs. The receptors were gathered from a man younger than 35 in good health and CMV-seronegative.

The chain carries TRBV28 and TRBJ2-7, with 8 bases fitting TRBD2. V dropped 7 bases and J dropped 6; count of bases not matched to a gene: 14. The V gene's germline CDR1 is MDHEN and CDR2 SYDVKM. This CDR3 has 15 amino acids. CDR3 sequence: CASTPLGTRLREQYF. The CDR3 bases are TGTGCCAGCACCCCTTTAGGGACTAGGTTACGCGAGCAGTACTTC. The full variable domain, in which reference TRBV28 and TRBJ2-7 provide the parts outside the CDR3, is DVKVTQSSRYLVKRTGEKVFLECVQDMDHENMFWYRQDPGLGLRLIYFSYDVKMKEKGDIPEGYSVSREKKERFSLILESASTNQTSMYLCASTPLGTRLREQYFGPGTRLTVT.

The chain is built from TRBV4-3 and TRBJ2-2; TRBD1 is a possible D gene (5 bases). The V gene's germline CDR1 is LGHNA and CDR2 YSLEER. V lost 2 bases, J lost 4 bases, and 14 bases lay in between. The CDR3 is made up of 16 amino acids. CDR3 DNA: TGCGCCAGCAGCCAAAACAGGCAAAGGAGCACCGGGGAGCTGTTTTTT. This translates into CASSQNRQRSTGELFF.

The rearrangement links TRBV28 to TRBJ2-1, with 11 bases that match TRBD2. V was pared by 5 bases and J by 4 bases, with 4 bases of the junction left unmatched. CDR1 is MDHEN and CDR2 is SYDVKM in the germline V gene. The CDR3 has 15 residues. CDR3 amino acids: CASSRLAGTYNEQFF. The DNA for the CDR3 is TGTGCCAGCAGTCGACTAGCGGGAACTTACAATGAGCAGTTCTTC.

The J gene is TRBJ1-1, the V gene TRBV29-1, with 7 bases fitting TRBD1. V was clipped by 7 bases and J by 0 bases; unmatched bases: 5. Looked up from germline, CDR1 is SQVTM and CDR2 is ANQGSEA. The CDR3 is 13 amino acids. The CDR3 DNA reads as TGCAGCGCCCTACAGGGGCTGAACACTGAAGCTTTCTTT. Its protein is CSALQGLNTEAFF.

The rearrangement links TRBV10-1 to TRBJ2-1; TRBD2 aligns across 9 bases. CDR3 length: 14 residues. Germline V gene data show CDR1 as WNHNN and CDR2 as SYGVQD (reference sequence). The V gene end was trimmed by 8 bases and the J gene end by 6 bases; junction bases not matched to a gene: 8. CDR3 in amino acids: CASSGGGAFNEQFF. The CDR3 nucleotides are TGCGCCAGCTCCGGCGGGGGGGCCTTCAATGAGCAGTTCTTC.

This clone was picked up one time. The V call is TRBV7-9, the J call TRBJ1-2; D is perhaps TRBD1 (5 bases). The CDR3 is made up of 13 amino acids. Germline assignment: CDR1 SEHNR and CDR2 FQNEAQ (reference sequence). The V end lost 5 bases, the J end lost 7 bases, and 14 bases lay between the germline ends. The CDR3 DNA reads TGTGCCAGCAGCCGGGAGGGTGGGGCTGGCTACACCTTC. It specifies CASSREGGAGYTF. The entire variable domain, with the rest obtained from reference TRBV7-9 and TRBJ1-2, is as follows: DTGVSQNPRHKITKRGQNVTFRCDPISEHNRLYWYRQTLGQGPEFLTYFQNEAQLEKSRLLSDRFSAERPKGSFSTLEIQRTEQGDSAMYLCASSREGGAGYTFGSGTRLTVV.

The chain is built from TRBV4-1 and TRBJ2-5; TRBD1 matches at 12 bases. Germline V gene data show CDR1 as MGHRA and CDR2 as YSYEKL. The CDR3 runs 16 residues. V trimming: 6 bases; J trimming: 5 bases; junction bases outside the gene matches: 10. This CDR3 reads CASSTGDRGRRETQYF. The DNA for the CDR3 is TGCGCCAGCAGTACGGGGGACAGGGGGCGACGTGAGACCCAGTACTTC.

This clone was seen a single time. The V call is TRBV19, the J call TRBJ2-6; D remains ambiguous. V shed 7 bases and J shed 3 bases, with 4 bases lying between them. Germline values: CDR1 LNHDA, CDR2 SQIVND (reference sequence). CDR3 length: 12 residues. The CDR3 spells CASTYGANVLTF. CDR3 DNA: TGTGCCAGTACGTATGGGGCCAACGTCCTGACTTTC.

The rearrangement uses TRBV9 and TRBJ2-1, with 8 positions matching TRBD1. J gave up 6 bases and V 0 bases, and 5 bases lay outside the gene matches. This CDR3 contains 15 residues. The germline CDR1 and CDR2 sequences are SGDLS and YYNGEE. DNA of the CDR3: TGTGCCAGCAGCGTAGCGGTGACAGGGGTCAATGAGCAGTTCTTC. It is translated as CASSVAVTGVNEQFF.

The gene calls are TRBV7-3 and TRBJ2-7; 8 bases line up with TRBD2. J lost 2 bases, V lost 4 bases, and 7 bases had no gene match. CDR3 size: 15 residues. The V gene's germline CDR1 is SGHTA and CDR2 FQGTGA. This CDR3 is CASSSPGGLAYEQYF. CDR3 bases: TGTGCCAGCAGCTCGCCGGGGGGGTTGGCCTACGAGCAGTACTTC. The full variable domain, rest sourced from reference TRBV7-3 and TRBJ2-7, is GAGVSQTPSNKVTEKGKYVELRCDPISGHTALYWYRQSLGQGPEFLIYFQGTGAADDSGLPNDRFFAVRPEGSVSTLKIQRTERGDSAVYLCASSSPGGLAYEQYFGPGTRLTVT.

In nucleotides, the CDR3 is TGTGCCTGGAGTGTGATAGCGGATGAGCAGTTCTTC. Its translation is CAWSVIADEQFF. The chain recombines TRBV30 with TRBJ2-1, with a weak D call TRBD2 (6 bases). V was shortened by 0 bases and J by 8 bases, with 8 bases between the two germline ends. The germline V gene encodes CDR1 GTSNPN and CDR2 SVGIG (reference sequence). This CDR3 is 12 amino acids long.

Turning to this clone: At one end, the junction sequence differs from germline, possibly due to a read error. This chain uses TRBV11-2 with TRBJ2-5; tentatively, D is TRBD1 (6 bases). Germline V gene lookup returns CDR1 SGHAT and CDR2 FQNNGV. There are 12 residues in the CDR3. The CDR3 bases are TGTGCCAGCAGCTTAGCGGACAGCATGAGGCACTTC. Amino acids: CASSLADSMRHF.

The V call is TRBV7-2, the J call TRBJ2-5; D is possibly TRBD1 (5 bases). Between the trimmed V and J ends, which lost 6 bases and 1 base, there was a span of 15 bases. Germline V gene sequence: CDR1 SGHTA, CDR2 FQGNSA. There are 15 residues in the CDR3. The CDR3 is CASRRTPERQETQYF. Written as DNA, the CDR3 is TGTGCCAGCAGACGGACACCCGAACGCCAAGAGACCCAGTACTTC.

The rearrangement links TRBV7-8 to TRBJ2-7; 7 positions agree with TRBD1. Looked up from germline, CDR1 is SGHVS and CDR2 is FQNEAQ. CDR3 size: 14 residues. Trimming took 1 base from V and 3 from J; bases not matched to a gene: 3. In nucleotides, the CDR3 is TGTGCCAGCAGCTTAGGAGGACAGGTCTACGAGCAGTACTTC. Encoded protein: CASSLGGQVYEQYF.

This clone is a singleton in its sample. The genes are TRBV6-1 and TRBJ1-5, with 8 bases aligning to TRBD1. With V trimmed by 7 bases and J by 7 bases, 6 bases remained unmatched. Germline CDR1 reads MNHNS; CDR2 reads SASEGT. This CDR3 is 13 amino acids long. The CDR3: CASTPGDRQPQHF. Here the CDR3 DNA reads TGTGCCAGCACCCCAGGGGACAGGCAGCCCCAGCATTTT.

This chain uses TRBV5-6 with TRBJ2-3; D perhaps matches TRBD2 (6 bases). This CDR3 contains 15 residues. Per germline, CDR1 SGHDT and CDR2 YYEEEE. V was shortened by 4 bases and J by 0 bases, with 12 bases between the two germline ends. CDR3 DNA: TGTGCCAGCAGCGACGAGCGGGTTAGCACAGATACGCAGTATTTT. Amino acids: CASSDERVSTDTQYF.

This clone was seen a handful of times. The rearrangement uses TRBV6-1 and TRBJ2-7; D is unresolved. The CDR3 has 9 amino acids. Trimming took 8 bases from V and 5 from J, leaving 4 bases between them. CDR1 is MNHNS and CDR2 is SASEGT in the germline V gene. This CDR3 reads CASGNEQYF. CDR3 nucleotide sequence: TGTGCCAGCGGCAACGAGCAGTACTTC.

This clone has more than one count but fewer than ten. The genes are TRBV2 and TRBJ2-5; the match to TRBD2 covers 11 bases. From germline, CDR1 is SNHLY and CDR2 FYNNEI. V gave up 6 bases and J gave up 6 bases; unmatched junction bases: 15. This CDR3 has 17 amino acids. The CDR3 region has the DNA TGTGCCAGCAGCGTAGAGATAGCGGGGGGGCTTTTTCAGACCCAGTACTTC. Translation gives CASSVEIAGGLFQTQYF. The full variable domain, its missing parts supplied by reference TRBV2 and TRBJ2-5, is EPEVTQTPSHQVTQMGQEVILRCVPISNHLYFYWYRQILGQKVEFLVSFYNNEISEKSEIFDDQFSVERPDGSNFTLKIRSTKLEDSAMYFCASSVEIAGGLFQTQYFGPGTRLLVL.

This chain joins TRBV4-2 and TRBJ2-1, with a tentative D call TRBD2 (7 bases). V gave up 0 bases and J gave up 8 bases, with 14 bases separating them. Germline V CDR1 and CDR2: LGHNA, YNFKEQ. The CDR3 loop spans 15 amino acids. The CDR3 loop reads CASSQDGGRGDEQFF. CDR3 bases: TGTGCCAGCAGCCAAGACGGGGGGCGCGGCGATGAGCAGTTCTTC.

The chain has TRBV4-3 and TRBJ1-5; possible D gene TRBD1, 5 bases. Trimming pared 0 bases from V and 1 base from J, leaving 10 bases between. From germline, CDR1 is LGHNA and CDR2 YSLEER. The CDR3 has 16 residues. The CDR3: CASSQDPKGSNQPQHF. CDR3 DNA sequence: TGCGCCAGCAGCCAAGATCCAAAGGGGAGCAATCAGCCCCAGCATTTT.

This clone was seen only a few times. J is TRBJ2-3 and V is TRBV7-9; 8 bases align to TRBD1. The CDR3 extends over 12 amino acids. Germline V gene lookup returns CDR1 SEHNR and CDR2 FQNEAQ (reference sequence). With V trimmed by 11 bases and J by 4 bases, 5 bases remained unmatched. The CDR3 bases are TGTGCCTTGGACAGGGTAGCAGATACGCAGTATTTT. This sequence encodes CALDRVADTQYF. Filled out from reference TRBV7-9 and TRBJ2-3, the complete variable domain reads DTGVSQNPRHKITKRGQNVTFRCDPISEHNRLYWYRQTLGQGPEFLTYFQNEAQLEKSRLLSDRFSAERPKGSFSTLEIQRTEQGDSAMYLCALDRVADTQYFGPGTRLTVL.

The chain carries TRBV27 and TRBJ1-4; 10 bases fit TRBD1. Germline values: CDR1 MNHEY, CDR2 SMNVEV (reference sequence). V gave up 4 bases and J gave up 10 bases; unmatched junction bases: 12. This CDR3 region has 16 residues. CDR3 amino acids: CASSSRDRGGYRKLFF. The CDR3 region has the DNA TGTGCCAGCAGTTCCCGGGACAGGGGAGGATATAGAAAACTGTTTTTT. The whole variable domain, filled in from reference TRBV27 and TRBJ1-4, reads EAQVTQNPRYLITVTGKKLTVTCSQNMNHEYMSWYRQDPGLGLRQIYYSMNVEVTDKGDVPEGYKVSRKEKRNFPLILESPSPNQTSLYFCASSSRDRGGYRKLFFGSGTQLSVL.

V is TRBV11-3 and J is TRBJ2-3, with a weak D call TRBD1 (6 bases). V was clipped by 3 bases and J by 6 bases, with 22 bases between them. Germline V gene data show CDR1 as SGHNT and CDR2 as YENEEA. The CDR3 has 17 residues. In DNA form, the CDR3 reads TGTGCCAGCAGCTTCTCAAGGGGGTCAGGAGACCGGGATACGCAGTATTTT. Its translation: CASSFSRGSGDRDTQYF.

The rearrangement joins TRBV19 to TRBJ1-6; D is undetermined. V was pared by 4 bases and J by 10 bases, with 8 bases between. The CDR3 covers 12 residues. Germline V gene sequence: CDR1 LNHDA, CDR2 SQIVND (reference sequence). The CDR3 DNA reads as TGTGCCAGTAGTACCCCAGGATCACCCCTCCACTTT. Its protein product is CASSTPGSPLHF.

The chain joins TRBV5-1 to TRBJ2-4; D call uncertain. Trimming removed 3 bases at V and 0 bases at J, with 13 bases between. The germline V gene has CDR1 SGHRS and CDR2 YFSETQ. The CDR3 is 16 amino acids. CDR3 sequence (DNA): TGCGCCAGCAGCTCGGGTTTGGATTTAGCCAAAAACATTCAGTACTTC. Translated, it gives CASSSGLDLAKNIQYF. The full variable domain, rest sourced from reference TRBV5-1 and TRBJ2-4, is KAGVTQTPRYLIKTRGQQVTLSCSPISGHRSVSWYQQTPGQGLQFLFEYFSETQRNKGNFPGRFSGRQFSNSRSEMNVSTLELGDSALYLCASSSGLDLAKNIQYFGAGTRLSVL.

CDR3 nucleotides: TGTGCCAGCAGTTTTACCCGGGACAGGGAACAACAGCCCCAGCATTTT. This translates into CASSFTRDREQQPQHF. The genes are TRBV27 and TRBJ1-5, with 9 bases fitting TRBD1. The trim removed 3 bases at V and 7 bases at J, leaving 10 bases unmatched. The CDR3 has 16 amino acids. Per the germline V gene, CDR1 is MNHEY and CDR2 is SMNVEV (reference sequence).

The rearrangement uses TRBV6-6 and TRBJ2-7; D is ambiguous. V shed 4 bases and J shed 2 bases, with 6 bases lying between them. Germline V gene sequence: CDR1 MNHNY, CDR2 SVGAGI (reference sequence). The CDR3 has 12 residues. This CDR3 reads CASSSLAYEQYF. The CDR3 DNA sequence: TGTGCCAGCAGTTCTCTTGCCTACGAGCAGTACTTC.

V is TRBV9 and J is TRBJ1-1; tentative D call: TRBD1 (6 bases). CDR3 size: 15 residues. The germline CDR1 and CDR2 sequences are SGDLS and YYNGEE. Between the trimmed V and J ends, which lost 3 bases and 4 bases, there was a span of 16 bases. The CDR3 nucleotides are TGTGCCAGCAGCGCGACCTCAGGGGTGGGCACTGAAGCTTTCTTT. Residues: CASSATSGVGTEAFF.

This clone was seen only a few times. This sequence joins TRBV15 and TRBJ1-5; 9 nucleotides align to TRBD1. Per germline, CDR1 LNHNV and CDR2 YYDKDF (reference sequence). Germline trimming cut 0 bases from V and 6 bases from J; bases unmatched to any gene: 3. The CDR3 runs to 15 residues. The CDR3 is CATSREGQGFQPQHF. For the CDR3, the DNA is TGTGCCACCAGCAGAGAGGGACAGGGTTTTCAGCCCCAGCATTTT.

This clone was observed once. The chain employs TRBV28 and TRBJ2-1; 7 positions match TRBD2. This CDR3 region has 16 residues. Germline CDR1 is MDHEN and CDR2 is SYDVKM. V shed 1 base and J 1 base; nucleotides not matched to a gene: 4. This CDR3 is CASSLSLALSYNEQFF. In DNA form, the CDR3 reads TGTGCCAGCAGTTTATCACTAGCGCTATCCTACAATGAGCAGTTCTTC. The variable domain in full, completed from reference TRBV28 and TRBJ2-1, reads DVKVTQSSRYLVKRTGEKVFLECVQDMDHENMFWYRQDPGLGLRLIYFSYDVKMKEKGDIPEGYSVSREKKERFSLILESASTNQTSMYLCASSLSLALSYNEQFFGPGTRLTVL.